These 9 T cell receptor beta chains share one sample of origin, sequenced in a study of shared T cell receptors in the human thymus. Assay: immunoSEQ multiplex PCR; the TCRdb copy retains only in-frame clones and omits some. The table records more than 550,000 clones, more than 70% of them present only once. The data were also submitted as part of a second study, on human thymus T cells.

Material for sequencing was thymocytes. These receptors were obtained from a boy in the first two years of life with a congenital heart defect.

The chain has TRBV6-5 and TRBJ1-4; no clear D. The V gene's germline CDR1 is MNHEY and CDR2 SVGAGI. The germline V and J ends were trimmed by 2 bases and 8 bases, with 9 bases remaining between them. The CDR3 is 13 residues long. The CDR3 bases are TGTGCCAGCAGTTACCGTACGGGAGAAAAACTGTTTTTT. Protein product: CASSYRTGEKLFF.

CDR3 in DNA: TGTGCCTGGATTACAACGGGGAACACTGAAGCTTTCTTT. This translates into CAWITTGNTEAFF. The genes are TRBV30 and TRBJ1-1; D unresolved. The CDR3 has 13 residues. Trimming shortened V by 4 bases and J by 1 base, and 10 bases separated the two germline ends. Germline CDR1 GTSNPN, CDR2 SVGIG (reference sequence).

V and J are TRBV9 and TRBJ2-1, with 10 bases aligning to TRBD2. V gave up 0 bases and J gave up 9 bases; unmatched junction bases: 12. The CDR3 runs 17 residues. Germline V gene sequence: CDR1 SGDLS, CDR2 YYNGEE. DNA for the CDR3: TGTGCCAGCAGCGTAGCGGCTAGCGGGAGCTTCGGGGGTGAGCAGTTCTTC. Residues: CASSVAASGSFGGEQFF.

About this clone itself: Relative to the germline gene, one junction end is altered; a read error may explain this. Other DNA sequences in the sample encode the same CDR3. The chain combines TRBV18 with TRBJ2-7; TRBD1 agrees at 7 bases. CDR1 is KGHSH and CDR2 is LQKENI in the germline V gene. There are 15 residues in the CDR3. The CDR3 nucleotides are TGTGCCAGCTCACCGACAGGGAATCAAACCTACGAGCAGTATTTC. Its translation is CASSPTGNQTYEQYF.

The V call is TRBV30, the J call TRBJ2-3; 7 bases are a match to TRBD2. The CDR3 runs 14 residues. J was trimmed by 1 base and V by 4 bases; bases with no gene match: 5. Germline values: CDR1 GTSNPN, CDR2 SVGIG (reference sequence). The DNA of the CDR3 is TGTGCCTGGATATCGGCGGGGGGCACAGATACGCAGTATTTT. Translation: CAWISAGGTDTQYF.

Note on this clone: At one boundary the junction diverges from the germline segment, which might be a read error. Other DNA variants within this sample encode the same CDR3. The J gene is TRBJ2-1, the V gene TRBV5-6; 8 bases map to TRBD2. This CDR3 contains 15 residues. Germline loops: CDR1 SGHDT, CDR2 YYEEEE. The CDR3 protein is CASSTSGSSYNEQFF. Written as DNA, the CDR3 is TGTGCCAGCAGCACTAGCGGCAGCTCCTACAATGAGCAATTCTTC.

The J gene is TRBJ1-3, the V gene TRBV11-2; 7 bases agree with TRBD1. V trimming: 5 bases; J trimming: 2 bases; junction bases outside the gene matches: 12. CDR3 size: 17 residues. CDR1 is SGHAT, CDR2 FQNNGV, per germline. The CDR3 loop reads CASSTHQGDIAGNTIYF. The CDR3 DNA reads TGTGCCAGCAGCACCCACCAGGGGGACATCGCTGGAAACACCATATATTTT.

This clone was detected once. The V call is TRBV30, the J call TRBJ1-2, with a weak D call TRBD1 (6 bases). CDR3 size: 15 residues. Germline CDR1 and CDR2: GTSNPN and SVGIG (reference sequence). The V end lost 0 bases, the J end lost 3 bases, and 14 bases lay between the germline ends. Written as DNA, the CDR3 is TGTGCCTGGAGTGTATTATTGGGGGCTTACTATGGCTACACCTTC. It specifies CAWSVLLGAYYGYTF.

V and J are TRBV10-3 and TRBJ2-7; 11 bases map to TRBD1. Germline-derived CDR1 and CDR2 are ENHRY and SYGVKD. V shed 5 bases and J 3 bases; nucleotides not matched to a gene: 12. There are 17 residues in the CDR3. CDR3 sequence (DNA): TGTGCCATCAGTACAACACCTCCCGGGACAGGGGGCTACGAGCAGTACTTC. It is translated as CAISTTPPGTGGYEQYF.